This TCR beta chain was captured by sequencing in a study of post-analysis software for immune sequencing data. Study-level points and caveats: The five TRBV segments detected at higher frequency in patients than in controls included TRBV5-6, TRBV5-1 and TRBV20-1. Same-batch preparations were strongly co-clustered by F measure. Relative to controls, patients with multiple sclerosis showed significantly lower normalized Chao1 diversity.

Concerning this clonotype: Its antigen is unknown.

The trim removed 5 bases at V and 4 bases at J, leaving 6 bases unmatched. This CDR3 is 14 amino acids long. Germline V gene data show CDR1 as SGHTA and CDR2 as FQGNSA. Carried by the TCR beta cDNA libraries were unique molecular identifiers. Each CDR3 protein gets one entry after TCRdb re-called the PCR reads with MiXCR. The sample holds fewer than 850,000 distinct CDR3 sequences, approximately 44% seen once. The sample comprised blood. The receptor was derived from a girl under 18 with multiple sclerosis. The V and J genes are TRBV7-2 and TRBJ2-7; 9 bases line up with TRBD2. CDR3 nucleotide sequence: TGTGCCAGCAGCATAAGCGGGAGGCAGTACGAGCAGTACTTC. This encodes CASSISGRQYEQYF. Full variable domain (missing parts from reference TRBV7-2 and TRBJ2-7): GAGVSQSPSNKVTEKGKDVELRCDPISGHTALYWYRQSLGQGLEFLIYFQGNSAPDKSGLPSDRFSAERTGGSVSTLTIQRTQQEDSAVYLCASSISGRQYEQYFGPGTRLTVT.